This TCR beta chain was documented in a study of blood T cell repertoires in COVID-19. About the research overall: The study drew acute and convalescent COVID-19 samples from the United States, Italy and Spain. T cells, B-cell-depleted T cells, or PBMCs provided the cDNA or gDNA that served as material.

In the authors' workflow: Counts of nucleated cells, estimated from reference gene primer amplification, were obtained. Sequencing was performed with immunoSEQ multiplex PCR; in TCRdb, only in-frame clones are kept and a portion is missing. The V and J calls and the clone size are those of that table, but D and trimming were determined from the DNA. The table lists about 140,000 clones, roughly four fifths of them singletons. The sequence came from a woman of 80 years or more in a cohort sampled during active or convalescent COVID-19. The specimen was peripheral blood.

The CDR3 loop reads CASSGGQGVQETQYF. CDR3 in DNA: TGTGCCAGCAGCGGAGGGCAGGGGGTTCAAGAGACCCAGTACTTC. The V and J genes are TRBV27 and TRBJ2-5; D may be TRBD1 (7 bases). V lost 6 bases to trimming and J lost 2 bases, with 16 bases between them. CDR1 is MNHEY, CDR2 SMNVEV, per germline (reference sequence). The CDR3 is made up of 15 amino acids.